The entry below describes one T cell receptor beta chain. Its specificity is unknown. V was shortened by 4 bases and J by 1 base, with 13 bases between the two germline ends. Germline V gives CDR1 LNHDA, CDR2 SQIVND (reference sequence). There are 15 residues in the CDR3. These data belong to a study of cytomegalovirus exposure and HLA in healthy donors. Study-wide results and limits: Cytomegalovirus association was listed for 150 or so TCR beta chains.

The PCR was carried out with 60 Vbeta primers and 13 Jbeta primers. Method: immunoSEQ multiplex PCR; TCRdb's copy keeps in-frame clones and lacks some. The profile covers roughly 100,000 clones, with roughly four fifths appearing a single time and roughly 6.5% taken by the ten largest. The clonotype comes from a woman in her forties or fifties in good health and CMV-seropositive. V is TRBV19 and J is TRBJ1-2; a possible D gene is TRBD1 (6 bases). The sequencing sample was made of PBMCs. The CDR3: CASSTMTGLNYGYTF. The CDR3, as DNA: TGTGCCAGTAGTACCATGACAGGACTTAACTATGGCTACACCTTC.